This T cell receptor beta chain was identified during a study of identical twins. Germline V gene sequence: CDR1 MDHEN, CDR2 SYDVKM. V lost 5 bases and J lost 10; bases outside the gene matches: 7. This CDR3 has 13 residues. A single record per CDR3 protein comes from TCRdb applying MiXCR to the 5' RACE reads. Found here are about 730,000 distinct CDR3 sequences, around 20% of them singletons; the top ten hold over 4%. This same sample was also part of a study on T cells expressing NK-cell markers.

The chain combines TRBV28 with TRBJ2-1; 8 nucleotides align to TRBD2. The sample consisted of PBMCs. The receptor's source is a woman between 18 and 29 years old in good health. As DNA, the CDR3 is TGTGCCAGCAGTCCCGGGACTAGTGACGAGCAGTTCTTC. This codes for CASSPGTSDEQFF.